This is a list of T cell receptor beta chains from one sample in a study of T cell repertoires in cytomegalovirus infection. Via MiXCR, TCRdb re-called the reads, giving one row per CDR3 protein. This sample has approximately 300,000 distinct CDR3 sequences, with just under 25% found just once. Their antigen targets remain unknown. This sample comprised cultured PBMCs, obtained from culture after CMV antigen stimulation. These receptors originate from a human donor in good health (CMV status not recorded). Some clones in this sample may be carry-over from other donors' samples. CDR3s include the opening cysteine and the closing phenylalanine or tryptophan. The D gene is left open where the match is weak. Clone size appears in some rows only: once, few, many, or a class for an expanded clone.

>TRBD1|TRBV19|TRBJ1-1|13|few
CASSPGQITEAFF
TGTGCCAGTAGCCCGGGACAGATTACTGAAGCTTTCTTT
>TRBD1|TRBV20-1|TRBJ1-5|16|NA
CSASGSRDRPNQPQHF
TGCAGTGCTAGTGGGTCTAGGGACAGGCCGAATCAGCCCCAGCATTTT
>NA|TRBV7-2|TRBJ1-4|17|many
CASSLVGTVPTNEKLFF
TGTGCCAGCAGCTTAGTGGGGACTGTCCCCACTAATGAAAAACTGTTTTTT
>NA|TRBV9|TRBJ2-1|11|few
CASSDSNEQFF
TGTGCCAGCAGCGACAGCAATGAGCAGTTCTTC
>TRBD2|TRBV29-1|TRBJ2-1|17|few
CSGAKLAGGLTYNEQFF
TGCAGCGGGGCGAAGCTAGCGGGAGGGCTGACCTACAATGAGCAGTTCTTC
>NA|TRBV29-1|TRBJ1-2|16|NA
CSVEEWWWHTYYGYTF
TGCAGCGTTGAAGAATGGTGGTGGCACACCTACTATGGCTACACCTTC
>NA|TRBV27|TRBJ1-2|11|NA
CASMGGGGYTF
TGTGCCAGCATGGGAGGGGGTGGTTACACCTTC
>TRBD1|TRBV7-2|TRBJ2-7|14|many
CASSLKDRDREQYF
TGTGCCAGCAGCTTAAAAGACAGGGACCGCGAGCAGTACTTC
>NA|TRBV7-9|TRBJ1-2|14|many
CASSLNSNNYGYTF
TGTGCCAGCAGCTTAAACAGCAATAACTATGGCTACACCTTC
>TRBD2|TRBV20-1|TRBJ2-1|14|few
CSAETGTRHNEQFF
TGCAGTGCCGAGACCGGGACTAGACACAATGAGCAGTTCTTC
>TRBD1|TRBV25-1|TRBJ2-2|16|NA
CASKSFGQGVAGELFF
TGTGCCAGCAAGTCTTTTGGACAGGGGGTGGCCGGGGAGCTGTTTTTT
>NA|TRBV3-1|TRBJ2-2|14|NA
CASSQGLPTGELFF
TGTGCCAGCAGCCAAGGACTCCCGACCGGGGAGCTGTTTTTT
>NA|TRBV18|TRBJ2-1|15|few
CASSLMSGADNEQFF
TGTGCCAGCTCACTAATGAGCGGAGCTGACAATGAGCAGTTCTTC
>NA|TRBV28|TRBJ1-2|16|few
CASSSAGDIRGYGYTF
TGTGCCAGCAGTTCGGCAGGGGACATCAGAGGCTATGGCTACACCTTC
>TRBD2|TRBV27|TRBJ2-4|18|NA
CASSLSGWRSGRADIQYF
TGTGCCAGCAGTTTATCGGGGTGGAGGAGCGGGAGGGCCGACATTCAGTACTTC
>NA|TRBV12-3/TRBV12-4|TRBJ1-1|14|few
CASRLTVKNTEAFF
TGTGCCAGCAGGCTGACAGTAAAGAACACTGAAGCTTTCTTT
>TRBD2|TRBV19|TRBJ2-1|17|few
CASSIVGLAGVNNEQFF
TGTGCCAGTAGTATAGTAGGGCTAGCGGGGGTGAACAATGAGCAGTTCTTC
>NA|TRBV7-9|TRBJ2-5|14|many
CASSPTSGEETQYF
TGTGCCAGCAGCCCAACCTCAGGGGAAGAGACCCAGTACTTC
>NA|TRBV18|TRBJ1-2|13|NA
CASSPTGPYGYTF
TGTGCCAGCTCACCCACAGGGCCCTATGGCTACACCTTC
>TRBD1|TRBV28|TRBJ1-2|14|NA
CASSPGQGAIGYTF
TGTGCCAGCAGCCCGGGACAGGGGGCAATTGGCTACACCTTC
>TRBD2|TRBV20-1|TRBJ2-3|14|few
CSAPRASGTDTQYF
TGCAGTGCTCCACGTGCTAGCGGGACAGATACGCAGTATTTT
>NA|TRBV2|TRBJ2-5|14|NA
CASSDLANQETQYF
TGTGCCAGCAGTGACCTAGCCAACCAAGAGACCCAGTACTTC
>TRBD2|TRBV19|TRBJ2-1|15|few
CASSIAGRAYNEQFF
TGTGCCAGTAGTATAGCAGGGAGGGCTTACAATGAGCAGTTCTTC
>NA|TRBV7-2|TRBJ2-5|15|many
CASSLGGGREETQYF
TGTGCCAGCAGCTTGGGGGGTGGACGGGAAGAGACCCAGTACTTC
>TRBD2|TRBV7-6|TRBJ2-7|16|NA
CASSSGTSGAAYEQYF
TGTGCCAGCAGCTCAGGGACTAGCGGGGCGGCCTACGAGCAGTACTTC
>TRBD2|TRBV20-1|TRBJ2-1|22|few
CSASLSKGGLARSGSSYNEQFF
TGCAGTGCTAGTCTATCTAAGGGGGGACTAGCGCGTAGTGGGAGCTCCTACAATGAGCAGTTCTTC
>NA|TRBV9|TRBJ2-4|13|NA
CASSVGPGTIQYF
TGTGCCAGCAGCGTAGGCCCTGGGACCATTCAGTACTTC
>TRBD2|TRBV4-1|TRBJ2-1|16|NA
CASSQEGLAGGNEQFF
TGTGCCAGCAGCCAGGAAGGACTAGCGGGAGGCAATGAGCAGTTCTTC
>NA|TRBV15|TRBJ2-1|15|NA
CATRGESGPYNEQFF
TGTGCCACCAGGGGAGAAAGCGGCCCCTACAATGAGCAGTTCTTC
>NA|TRBV6-5|TRBJ2-2|17|few
CASSYSDQGRPTGELFF
TGTGCCAGCAGTTACTCGGACCAGGGGAGACCCACCGGGGAGCTGTTTTTT
>TRBD1|TRBV7-9|TRBJ2-7|15|few
CASSWPSQGNDEQYF
TGTGCCAGCTCCTGGCCCTCACAGGGGAATGACGAGCAGTACTTC
>NA|TRBV7-9|TRBJ1-6|13|NA
CASSPRTDSPLHF
TGTGCCAGCAGCCCGCGGACCGATTCACCCCTCCACTTT
>NA|TRBV5-5|TRBJ2-1|14|NA
CASSLGQGRNEEFF
TGTGCCAGCAGCTTGGGGCAGGGGCGGAATGAGGAGTTCTTC
>TRBD2|TRBV7-9|TRBJ2-3|16|few
CASSYRLASSTDTQYF
TGTGCCAGCAGCTACCGACTAGCGAGTAGCACAGATACGCAGTATTTT
>NA|TRBV27|TRBJ2-3|16|few
CASRGEQETSTDTQYF
TGTGCCAGCAGGGGAGAGCAGGAAACTAGCACAGATACGCAGTATTTT
>TRBD2|TRBV20-1|TRBJ2-2|14|many
CSARSGSLGGELFF
TGCAGTGCTCGTAGCGGGAGTCTGGGCGGGGAGCTGTTTTTT
>NA|TRBV28|TRBJ2-5|15|few
CASSHSRTPGETQYF
TGTGCCAGCAGTCACTCGCGGACGCCGGGGGAGACCCAGTACTTC
>NA|TRBV7-3|TRBJ2-7|13|many
CASSLGGAGEQYF
TGTGCCAGCAGCCTCGGCGGGGCAGGCGAGCAGTACTTC
>TRBD1|TRBV20-1|TRBJ1-4|14|NA
CSARRTGANEKLFF
TGCAGTGCTAGACGGACAGGGGCTAATGAAAAACTGTTTTTT
>NA|TRBV14|TRBJ1-2|16|NA
CASSQDLSQISAGYTF
TGTGCCAGCAGCCAAGATCTGAGCCAAATCTCCGCTGGCTACACCTTC
>NA|TRBV12-3/TRBV12-4|TRBJ1-1|14|NA
CASSVRDMNTEAFF
TGTGCCAGCAGTGTCCGGGACATGAACACTGAAGCTTTCTTT
>NA|TRBV9|TRBJ1-2|12|few
CASSGQWIGYTF
TGTGCCAGCAGTGGACAGTGGATCGGCTACACCTTC
>NA|TRBV12-3/TRBV12-4|TRBJ1-1|14|NA
CASSQTPVAGEAFF
TGTGCCAGCAGTCAAACCCCGGTGGCAGGTGAAGCTTTCTTT
>NA|TRBV4-3|TRBJ1-2|15|NA
CASSQEARAGYGYTF
TGCGCCAGCAGCCAAGAAGCCAGGGCCGGCTATGGCTACACCTTC
>NA|TRBV18|TRBJ2-7|11|few
CASSQGREQYF
TGTGCCAGCTCACAGGGCAGGGAGCAGTACTTC
>TRBD2|TRBV29-1|TRBJ2-5|13|NA
CSSGTSESGTQYF
TGCAGCTCCGGGACTAGCGAGAGTGGGACCCAGTACTTC
>NA|TRBV12-3/TRBV12-4|TRBJ1-1|15|few
CASSKQAAVNTEAFF
TGTGCCAGCAGTAAACAGGCGGCGGTGAACACTGAAGCTTTCTTT
>NA|TRBV6-8|TRBJ2-7|13|NA
CASTSGGLYEQYF
TGTGCCAGCACTTCTGGGGGGTTATACGAGCAGTACTTC
>NA|TRBV11-2|TRBJ2-2|14|NA
CASSLDGSPGELFF
TGTGCCAGCAGCTTAGATGGTTCCCCCGGGGAGCTGTTTTTT
>NA|TRBV2|TRBJ2-1|12|NA
CASSEGFSEQFF
TGTGCCAGCAGTGAAGGGTTCAGTGAGCAGTTCTTC
>NA|TRBV5-1|TRBJ1-6|17|NA
CASSPSVSGTGLRTLHF
TGCGCCAGCAGCCCGAGCGTCTCCGGGACTGGACTTAGGACCCTCCACTTT
>TRBD2|TRBV6-2/TRBV6-3|TRBJ2-2|15|NA
CASSSLRTSLGELFF
TGTGCCAGCAGCTCATTGCGGACTAGTCTCGGGGAGCTGTTTTTT
>NA|TRBV11-2|TRBJ2-5|16|NA
CASSLGSGWAQETQYF
TGTGCCAGCAGCTTAGGTTCAGGGTGGGCGCAAGAGACCCAGTACTTC
>TRBD2|TRBV6-1|TRBJ2-1|15|NA
CASMGWTSGNNEQFF
TGTGCCAGCATGGGATGGACTAGCGGGAACAATGAGCAGTTCTTC
>NA|TRBV7-2|TRBJ2-3|14|many
CATGAGASTDTQYF
TGTGCAACTGGGGCCGGCGCTAGCACAGATACGCAGTATTTT
>NA|TRBV4-1|TRBJ1-6|17|many
CASSQDIKGRPNSPLHF
TGCGCCAGCAGCCAAGATATTAAGGGCAGACCTAATTCACCCCTCCACTTT
>NA|TRBV6-2/TRBV6-3|TRBJ2-7|15|few
CASSPSIASSYEQYF
TGTGCCAGCAGTCCCTCCATAGCGAGCTCCTACGAGCAGTACTTC
>TRBD2|TRBV9|TRBJ2-1|14|NA
CASSVWGGNNEQFF
TGTGCCAGCAGCGTGTGGGGGGGGAACAATGAGCAGTTCTTC
>NA|TRBV7-2|TRBJ2-2|17|NA
CASSLNIGGLDTGELFF
TGTGCCAGCAGCTTAAATATCGGGGGGCTAGACACCGGGGAGCTGTTTTTT